This entry features one T cell receptor (beta chain) sequence. In the source study's methods: Reference gene primer amplification gave nucleated cell count estimates. The assay was immunoSEQ multiplex PCR, and TCRdb's table has in-frame clones only and misses some. The D gene and trimming were derived from the DNA, and the V and J assignments and clone size from that table. The repertoire holds about 76,000 clones, with almost 85% as singletons. This specimen comes from a study of blood T cell repertoires in COVID-19. V was pared by 4 bases and J by 2 bases, with 18 bases between. CDR3 length equals 16 residues. Per germline, CDR1 SGDLS and CDR2 YYNGEE.

This TCR was sampled from a man aged 50 to 60 with COVID-19, enrolled during active disease. The rearrangement uses TRBV9 and TRBJ2-5; D perhaps matches TRBD1 (6 bases). The sample was peripheral blood. The CDR3 sequence: CASSFRDRRLQETQYF. CDR3 bases: TGTGCCAGCAGCTTCCGCGACAGGCGTTTACAAGAGACCCAGTACTTC.